This TCR beta chain came from a study of blood T cell repertoires in COVID-19 (dated by TCRdb to 2018 to 2021). Regarding the research as a whole: Samples from collaborators originated in the United States, Italy and Spain and spanned both the acute and convalescent phases of COVID-19. The repertoires were made available in a free public database intended to serve as a resource for research on the immune response to SARS-CoV-2. The prospective study material was composed of cDNA or gDNA derived from T cells, B-cell-depleted T cells, or PBMCs. Where available, HLA class I and class II types were obtained from metadata supplied by the sample provider rather than from assay-based typing. The samples were drawn from the first 160 participants of the ongoing ImmuneRACE study and from 950 to 1,500 subjects provided by 6 global collaborators. Sample metadata almost always included a de-identified subject ID, COVID-19 status, age in years and sex. Deeply sampled blood TCRbeta repertoires from subjects exposed to, actively infected with, or recovered from COVID-19 were included in the dataset. General findings and caveats noted by the study authors: The quantity of clinical and demographic metadata differed by source and by participant and was supplied without curation.

Here V drops 2 bases and J drops 2 bases, and the junction holds 5 bases not matched to any gene. CDR3 length: 16 amino acids, cysteine to phenylalanine. The only DNA kept is the CDR3, 48 bases in frame from the first base. In the germline V gene, CDR1 corresponds to SGHRS and CDR2 to YFSETQ. At one collaborating source in Seattle, patients were enrolled during active infection and were followed longitudinally through the course of disease. The collaborating institutions used their own protocols to collect whole blood in K2EDTA tubes. Collaborator samples were shipped for TCRbeta analysis as frozen whole blood, isolated PBMCs, or DNA extracted from either sample type. This clone appeared a single time. Its antigen is unknown. It has no much larger one-base neighbor in the sample; base qualities were not kept. The immunoSEQ Assay, a bias-controlled multiplex PCR, was used to amplify TCRbeta CDR3 regions from genomic DNA. The published analysis was carried out like this. The number of nucleated cells in each sample was estimated from the amplification of reference gene primers within the assay. Sequence reads were collapsed and filtered to measure the absolute abundance of every unique TCRbeta CDR3 rearrangement. For each sample, productive Simpson clonality was calculated as the square root of Simpson's diversity index across productive rearrangements. TCRdb carries this immuneACCESS record with in-frame sequences only. Its versions omit some clonotypes, under half of them owing to an unresolved V gene in the studies checked, with the rest unexplained. D and trimming come from the DNA, and the V and J calls and clone size come from that table. The sample table lists roughly 62,000 clones, approximately 84% of them with a count of one. The biggest ten clones account for about 9.1% of the sample.

Sequencing used peripheral blood. The chain was built from TRBV5-1 and TRBJ2-3; the junction holds 10 bases that match TRBD2. The receptor comes from a man aged 80 or over with COVID-19, enrolled during active disease. The CDR3 region has the sequence CASSFPGTSDTDTQYF. The nucleotides are TGCGCCAGCAGCTTCCCCGGGACTAGCGACACAGATACGCAGTATTTT.